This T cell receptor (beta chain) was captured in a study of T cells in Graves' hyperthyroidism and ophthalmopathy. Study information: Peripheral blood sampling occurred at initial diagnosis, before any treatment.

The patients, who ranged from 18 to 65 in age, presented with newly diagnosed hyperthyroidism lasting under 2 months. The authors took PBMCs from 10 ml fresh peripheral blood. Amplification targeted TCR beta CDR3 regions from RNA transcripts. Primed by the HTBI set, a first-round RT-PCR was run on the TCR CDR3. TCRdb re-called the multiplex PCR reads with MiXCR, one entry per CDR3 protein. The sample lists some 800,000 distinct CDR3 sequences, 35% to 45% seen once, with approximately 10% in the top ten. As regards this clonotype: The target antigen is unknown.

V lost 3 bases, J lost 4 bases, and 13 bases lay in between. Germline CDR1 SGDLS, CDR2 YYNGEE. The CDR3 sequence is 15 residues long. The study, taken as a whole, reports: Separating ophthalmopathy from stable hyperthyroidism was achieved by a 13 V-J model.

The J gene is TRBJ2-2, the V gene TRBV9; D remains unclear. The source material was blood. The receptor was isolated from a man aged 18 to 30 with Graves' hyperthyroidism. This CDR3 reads CASSAQRILTGELFF. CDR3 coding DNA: TGTGCCAGCAGCGCCCAGCGCATTCTCACCGGGGAGCTGTTTTTT.